This note documents a single TCR beta chain sequence. It lacks a known antigen. There are no base qualities to consult, and no much larger clone falls within one base. Participants in the prospective study were aged about 18 to 89 years, lived in more than 20 United States geographic areas, and enrolled through a virtual design. In the prospective study, cohorts were assigned on the basis of participant-reported clinical history obtained from a screening survey and a study questionnaire. Recovered participants in ImmuneRACE Cohort 3 were defined as having two consecutive negative NP/OP PCR tests, clearance from a healthcare professional, or resolution of symptoms. In the prospective study, whole blood, serum and a nasopharyngeal or oropharyngeal swab were collected from each participant by mobile phlebotomists. Prospective study participants could optionally give additional blood draws and questionnaires over an approximately two-month period. Before DNA extraction, blood samples from the prospective study were shipped at room temperature or frozen.

This sample was included in a study of blood T cell repertoires in COVID-19 (dated by TCRdb to about 2020). With respect to the entire study: The collaborator samples originated in the United States, Italy and Spain and spanned the acute and convalescent phases of COVID-19. Subjects who had been exposed to COVID-19, were actively infected with it, or had recovered from it provided the deeply sampled blood TCRbeta repertoires that made up the dataset. The material from the prospective study consisted of cDNA or gDNA derived from T cells, B-cell-depleted T cells, or PBMCs. The samples were drawn from the first 160 participants of the ongoing ImmuneRACE study and from some 1,300 subjects provided by 6 global collaborators. Where HLA class I and class II types were available, the types were taken from metadata supplied by the sample provider, not from assay-based typing. The sample metadata nearly always contained a de-identified subject ID, COVID-19 status, age in years and sex. A freely available public database, intended as a resource for researchers studying the immune response to SARS-CoV-2, is where the repertoires were released. The paper as a whole reports these results and caveats: Clinical and demographic metadata were provided uncurated, with the amount varying by source and participant.

TCRbeta CDR3 regions were amplified from genomic DNA using the immunoSEQ Assay, a bias-controlled multiplex PCR. Under the source paper's analysis protocol: Within the assay, amplification of reference gene primers was used to estimate how many nucleated cells each sample contained. Sequence reads were collapsed and filtered to measure the absolute abundance of every unique TCRbeta CDR3 rearrangement. For each sample, productive Simpson clonality was calculated by taking the square root of Simpson's diversity index across productive rearrangements. Not all clones reach the TCRdb copy of this immuneACCESS table, which keeps in-frame sequences only. Checked studies attribute under half of the gap to unresolved V genes and leave the rest unexplained. That table is the source of V, J and clone size, and D and trimming were worked out from the DNA. The sample table contains about 220,000 clones; only one count was recorded for about 88% of them. Roughly 2.8% of the sample is in the top ten clones.

As encoded in the germline V gene, CDR1 is SGHAT while CDR2 is FQNNGV. From the cysteine up to the phenylalanine, the CDR3 has a length of 14 residues. Of the read, only the CDR3 DNA is kept; its 42 bases are in frame from base 1. V sheds 0 bases and J sheds 8 bases, leaving 13 bases between their ends. Sequenced sample: PBMCs or T cells enriched from blood (not recorded which). The sequence came from a woman aged 30 to 39 who had recovered from COVID-19. This sequence uses TRBV11-2 and TRBJ1-2; the D gene is possibly TRBD1, with 5 bases matching. The DNA is as follows: TGTGCCAGCAGCTTAGATCCTGAAGGGGTCGGCTACACCTTC. The resulting protein is CASSLDPEGVGYTF.